This T cell receptor beta chain came from a study of blood T cell repertoires in COVID-19. This table comes from immunoSEQ multiplex PCR, and its TCRdb copy is limited to in-frame clones, with some not included. The data show 140,000 to 150,000 clones, nearly 90% seen once. V was clipped by 1 base and J by 4 bases; unmatched bases: 6. Germline values: CDR1 SGHVS, CDR2 FQNEAQ. The CDR3 has 15 residues. This sequence originates from a man aged 70 or older with acute or convalescent COVID-19. The J gene is TRBJ1-1, the V gene TRBV7-8, with 7 nucleotides matching TRBD1. Sequenced: peripheral blood. The CDR3 is CASSLGTGRITEAFF. The CDR3, as DNA: TGTGCCAGCAGCTTAGGGACAGGCCGAATCACTGAAGCTTTCTTT.